The TCR beta chain described here comes from a study of STAT3 mutations in large granular lymphocyte leukemia. Study-wide context: Over half of T-LGLL patients had one or more immunosuppressive regimens.

Assay: immunoSEQ multiplex PCR; the TCRdb copy retains only in-frame clones and omits some. The table includes 12,000 or so clones, about 80% detected once. General observations from the study: Every T-cell large granular lymphocyte leukemia patient had at least one immunodominant TCR beta clonotype. All newly emerging clones after therapy were STAT3 wild type. Persisting codominant clonotypes may have hidden a small pathogenic clone.

The CDR3 has 13 amino acids. Trimming removed 3 bases from V and 0 bases from J, with 2 bases in between. Germline V gene data show CDR1 as ENHRY and CDR2 as SYGVKD. This clone was counted only a few times. The target antigen is unknown. This clonotype was obtained from a man in his fifties or sixties with T-cell large granular lymphocyte leukemia. Some clones in this sample may be carry-over from other donors' samples. The source material was peripheral blood mononuclear cells. The V call is TRBV10-3, the J call TRBJ2-2; D uncertain. Here the CDR3 reads CAISEANTGELFF. CDR3 nucleotides: TGTGCCATCAGTGAAGCGAACACCGGGGAGCTGTTTTTT.